The 27 T cell receptor beta chains below all came from one sample that was sequenced in a study of blood T cell repertoires in COVID-19. TCRdb's table, derived via immunoSEQ multiplex PCR, lists solely in-frame clones and lacks some. The sample has roughly 260,000 clones, about 89% seen once. Input material: peripheral blood. These receptor sequences come from a middle-aged man who had recovered from COVID-19.

The gene calls are TRBV2 and TRBJ2-7; a weak D match, TRBD1 (5 bases). The CDR3 has 14 residues. Germline-derived CDR1 and CDR2 are SNHLY and FYNNEI. V lost 7 bases to trimming and J lost 3 bases, with 16 bases between them. CDR3 sequence (DNA): TGTGCCAGCAAGTCGACAGCCTGGAGCTACGAGCAGTACTTC. It translates to CASKSTAWSYEQYF.

This clone came up once. The V gene is TRBV7-3, the J gene TRBJ2-1, with 9 bases fitting TRBD2. CDR3 length: 14 amino acids. V shed 9 bases and J 4 bases; nucleotides not matched to a gene: 7. Germline V gene data show CDR1 as SGHTA and CDR2 as FQGTGA. The CDR3 is CASGAGGGYNEQFF. CDR3 in DNA: TGTGCCAGTGGAGCGGGAGGTGGATACAATGAGCAGTTCTTC.

This clone was seen a few times. This chain links TRBV9 with TRBJ1-2, with D hard to call. There are 9 residues in the CDR3. Germline values: CDR1 SGDLS, CDR2 YYNGEE. Trimming pared 7 bases from V and 14 bases from J, leaving 12 bases between. Here the CDR3 DNA reads TGTGCCAGCGGAGCCGGTCGGACCTTC. This translates into CASGAGRTF. The variable domain in full, with the rest retrieved from reference TRBV9 and TRBJ1-2, is DSGVTQTPKHLITATGQRVTLRCSPRSGDLSVYWYQQSLDQGLQFLIQYYNGEERAKGNILERFSAQQFPDLHSELNLSSLELGDSALYFCASGAGRTFGSGTRLTVV.

The genes are TRBV5-4 and TRBJ2-3, with 7 bases identical to TRBD1. Unmatched junction bases numbered 0, after V lost 5 bases and J lost 0 bases. Germline V CDR1 and CDR2: SGHNT, YYREEE (reference sequence). This CDR3 contains 13 residues. CDR3 DNA sequence: TGTGCCAGCAGGGACAGGAGCACAGATACGCAGTATTTT. Its protein is CASRDRSTDTQYF.

The chain joins TRBV9 to TRBJ1-3, with D maybe TRBD1 (5 bases). Germline values: CDR1 SGDLS, CDR2 YYNGEE. The CDR3 has 14 residues. Deletions cut 2 bases from V and 4 bases from J, with 10 bases between. CDR3 in amino acids: CASSVGGRGNTIYF. CDR3 DNA sequence: TGTGCCAGCAGCGTTGGGGGGAGAGGAAACACCATATATTTT.

This clone has a single count. V and J are TRBV9 and TRBJ2-7; 9 bases are a match to TRBD2. The CDR3 runs to 15 residues. J gave up 4 bases and V 3 bases, and 8 bases lay outside the gene matches. The germline CDR1 and CDR2 sequences are SGDLS and YYNGEE. The CDR3 DNA follows: TGTGCCAGCAGCGGGAGGGCGGGACTAGCTTACGAGCAGTACTTC. This sequence encodes CASSGRAGLAYEQYF.

The chain carries TRBV5-1 and TRBJ1-6; 9 bases match TRBD1. Unmatched junction bases numbered 16, after V lost 4 bases and J lost 14 bases. This CDR3 has 16 amino acids. Germline loops: CDR1 SGHRS, CDR2 YFSETQ. The CDR3 here is CASSNQRGTGSSSLHF. The CDR3 DNA reads as TGCGCCAGCAGCAATCAGCGAGGGACAGGGAGCTCATCCCTCCACTTT.

This clone appeared a single time. The genes are TRBV5-5 and TRBJ1-2; tentative D call: TRBD1 (5 bases). V was trimmed by 5 bases and J by 4 bases, leaving 15 bases between them. CDR1 is SGHKS, CDR2 YYEKEE, per germline (reference sequence). The CDR3 has 14 residues. CDR3 region: CASSYSTGIYGYTF. In DNA, the CDR3 is TGTGCCAGCAGTTACAGTACAGGAATCTATGGCTACACCTTC.

The chain combines TRBV7-2 with TRBJ2-2, with D possibly TRBD1 on 6 matching bases. Trimming took 2 bases from V and 14 from J, leaving 18 bases between them. This CDR3 spans 14 amino acids. Germline lookup yields CDR1 SGHTA and CDR2 FQGNSA. The CDR3 loop is CASSLSPIQGSLFF. In DNA form, the CDR3 reads TGTGCCAGCAGCTTAAGCCCGATACAGGGAAGCCTGTTTTTT.

V and J are TRBV6-5 and TRBJ2-7; maybe TRBD1 (6 bases). CDR1 and CDR2 from the germline V gene are MNHEY and SVGAGI. V shed 8 bases and J shed 5 bases, with 13 bases lying between them. The CDR3 is 12 amino acids. CDR3 DNA sequence: TGTGCCAGCCTCGACAGGTTACACGAGCAGTACTTC. This translates into CASLDRLHEQYF.

This chain uses TRBV18 with TRBJ1-2; 10 positions agree with TRBD1. The CDR3 is 17 residues long. CDR1 is KGHSH and CDR2 is LQKENI in the germline V gene. V shed 6 bases and J 6 bases; nucleotides not matched to a gene: 16. The CDR3 here is CASSPTGGSGENDGYTF. The CDR3 region has the DNA TGTGCCAGCTCCCCGACAGGGGGCTCAGGGGAAAACGATGGCTACACCTTC.

The chain is built from TRBV2 and TRBJ2-7, with 11 bases identical to TRBD2. Trimming took 6 bases from V and 6 from J; bases not matched to a gene: 10. Looked up from germline, CDR1 is SNHLY and CDR2 is FYNNEI. The CDR3 totals 15 residues. The CDR3, as DNA: TGTGCCAGCAGGATGGGACTAGCGGAGGGCGGCGAGCAGTACTTC. Its translation is CASRMGLAEGGEQYF.

As for this clone: The germline gene is not matched at one end of the junction; a read error may be the cause. The CDR3 sequence: CASSLVGNRVKFSGSF. The CDR3 DNA sequence: TGTGCCAGCAGCTTGGTTGGTAACAGGGTGAAGTTTTCGGGCTCTTTT. The gene calls are TRBV7-9 and TRBJ1-3; D perhaps matches TRBD1 (6 bases). The CDR3 is 16 amino acids. The germline gives CDR1 SEHNR, CDR2 FQNEAQ (reference sequence).

The V gene is TRBV19, the J gene TRBJ2-3, with 8 nucleotides matching TRBD2. The CDR3 totals 13 residues. Germline V gives CDR1 LNHDA, CDR2 SQIVND (reference sequence). Trimming cost V 4 bases and J 9 bases; bases outside gene matches: 6. The CDR3 DNA is TGTGCCAGTAGTAGCAGCGGGGGTAGCACGCAGTATTTT. It codes for CASSSSGGSTQYF.

This clone was observed a few times. The chain joins TRBV25-1 to TRBJ2-7; D is possibly TRBD2 (6 bases). Germline V gene sequence: CDR1 MGHDK, CDR2 SYGVNS. The CDR3 loop spans 12 amino acids. V dropped 3 bases and J dropped 5 bases, with 8 bases sitting between them. Written as DNA, the CDR3 is TGTGCCAGCAGTGATTGGGGGGACGAGCAGTACTTC. Its protein product is CASSDWGDEQYF.

The chain carries TRBV6-5 and TRBJ2-1, with TRBD1 matching 7 bases. The CDR3 consists of 14 residues. CDR1 MNHEY and CDR2 SVGAGI come from the germline V gene. Unmatched junction bases numbered 3, after V lost 7 bases and J lost 0 bases. The CDR3 spells CASTTGTSYNEQFF. CDR3 in DNA: TGTGCCAGCACGACAGGGACCTCCTACAATGAGCAGTTCTTC.

The chain uses TRBV11-2 and TRBJ2-5, with 7 bases fitting TRBD1. V dropped 1 base and J dropped 4; count of bases not matched to a gene: 3. CDR1 and CDR2 from the germline V gene are SGHAT and FQNNGV. The CDR3 consists of 14 residues. CDR3 DNA: TGTGCCAGCAGCTTAGGTTACAGGGGAGAGACCCAGTACTTC. Protein product: CASSLGYRGETQYF.

CDR3 coding DNA: TGTGCCAGTAGTGGCGCAGGCCTATCGGGGGCCAACGTCCTGACTTTC. Protein: CASSGAGLSGANVLTF. The chain employs TRBV19 and TRBJ2-6; D is ambiguous. The CDR3 length is 16 residues. Looked up from germline, CDR1 is LNHDA and CDR2 is SQIVND (reference sequence). The ends were cut back, 5 bases at V and 4 bases at J, with 15 bases in the middle.

The chain joins TRBV5-8 to TRBJ1-2; D possibly corresponds to TRBD1 (5 bases). The CDR3 covers 16 residues. Deletions cut 4 bases from V and 4 bases from J, with 20 bases between. Looked up from germline, CDR1 is SGHTS and CDR2 is YDEGEE. The CDR3 DNA reads as TGTGCCAGCAGCATCGGGACTCAAACAAGAGGCTATGGCTACACCTTC. Encoded protein: CASSIGTQTRGYGYTF.

V and J are TRBV10-3 and TRBJ2-1; possibly TRBD2 for D (7 bases). The CDR3 length is 14 residues. The germline V gene has CDR1 ENHRY and CDR2 SYGVKD. Deletions cut 10 bases from V and 6 bases from J, with 19 bases between. The CDR3 reads CANQEGGLSNEQFF. CDR3 coding DNA: TGTGCCAACCAGGAGGGGGGGCTCTCCAATGAGCAGTTCTTC.

The V call is TRBV12-5, the J call TRBJ2-1; TRBD1 matches at 10 bases. This CDR3 spans 16 amino acids. V shed 5 bases and J 9 bases; nucleotides not matched to a gene: 13. Germline CDR1 and CDR2: LGHNT and FRNRAP. The CDR3 loop reads CASGQTGQGKVGEQFF. The CDR3, as DNA: TGTGCTAGTGGTCAAACGGGACAGGGGAAGGTCGGTGAGCAGTTCTTC.

The rearrangement links TRBV19 to TRBJ1-2, with 7 bases fitting TRBD1. The germline V gene encodes CDR1 LNHDA and CDR2 SQIVND (reference sequence). CDR3 length: 14 amino acids. J was trimmed by 0 bases and V by 6 bases; bases with no gene match: 4. The CDR3 bases are TGTGCCAGTAGGCACAGGGGAGCTAACTATGGCTACACCTTC. This codes for CASRHRGANYGYTF.

This clone was picked up a small number of times. The chain has TRBV7-6 and TRBJ2-2, with D possibly being TRBD2 (5 bases). Trimming took off 4 bases at V and 4 bases at J, with 10 bases between the two ends. Looked up from germline, CDR1 is SGHVS and CDR2 is FNYEAQ. The CDR3 extends over 14 amino acids. The CDR3 spells CASSSGFGTGELFF. The CDR3 bases are TGTGCCAGCAGCTCGGGATTTGGCACCGGGGAGCTGTTTTTT.

The rearrangement joins TRBV9 to TRBJ2-1; 8 nucleotides agree with TRBD2. The V and J ends lost 4 bases and 0 bases, in that order; junction bases with no gene match: 15. In germline, CDR1 is SGDLS, CDR2 YYNGEE. This CDR3 region has 19 residues. The chain's CDR3 is CASSPRNSGIRSSYNEQFF. DNA of the CDR3: TGTGCCAGCAGCCCCCGGAATAGCGGGATTAGAAGCTCCTACAATGAGCAGTTCTTC.

The chain links TRBV5-6 to TRBJ2-7, with 9 bases fitting TRBD2. The CDR3 spans 14 residues. Germline V CDR1 and CDR2: SGHDT, YYEEEE. Trimming took 4 bases from V and 6 from J; bases not matched to a gene: 8. CDR3 in amino acids: CASSLGGRASEQYF. CDR3 bases: TGTGCCAGCAGCCTTGGCGGGAGGGCCTCCGAGCAGTACTTC.

The chain combines TRBV18 with TRBJ2-7; D ambiguous. The germline gives CDR1 KGHSH, CDR2 LQKENI. The CDR3 sequence is 13 residues long. Trimming took off 9 bases at V and 4 bases at J, with 16 bases between the two ends. The CDR3 reads CASRAGHNYEQYF. The CDR3 DNA reads as TGTGCCAGTAGAGCTGGTCATAATTACGAGCAGTACTTC.

The rearrangement links TRBV2 to TRBJ1-2, with 7 nucleotides matching TRBD1. The CDR3 contains 12 residues. V dropped 5 bases and J dropped 6; count of bases not matched to a gene: 3. From germline, CDR1 is SNHLY and CDR2 FYNNEI. CDR3 sequence (DNA): TGTGCCAGCAGTTGGACAGGCGATGGCTACACCTTC. This encodes CASSWTGDGYTF.